This entry lists 5 T cell receptor beta chains sequenced from one sample in a study of T-cell reconstitution after alpha-beta-depleted transplantation in children. Unique molecular identifiers were used to barcode this TCRbeta library. TCRdb independently ran MiXCR on the PCR reads; one entry per CDR3 protein. The sample lists about 170,000 distinct CDR3 sequences, around 10% occurring once. The material was PBMCs, obtained before TCRalphabeta/CD19-depleted stem cell transplant. Source of these receptors: a boy aged 2 to 10 with acute myeloid leukemia, due to receive a stem cell transplant.

A word on this clonotype: This may come from a read error, since a much larger clone is one base off. The rearrangement uses TRBV18 and TRBJ2-7; D possibly corresponds to TRBD2 (5 bases). CDR1 and CDR2 (germline): KGHSH, LQKENI. The CDR3 totals 14 residues. DNA for the CDR3: TGTGCCAGCTCACCACCGGCGGGCTCCTACAAGCAGTACTTC. Amino acids: CASSPPAGSYKQYF.

This clonotype was counted ten times or more. V gene TRBV7-8 combines with J gene TRBJ1-3; 7 nucleotides match TRBD1. J gave up 2 bases and V 4 bases, and 5 bases lay outside the gene matches. There are 15 residues in the CDR3. From germline, CDR1 is SGHVS and CDR2 FQNEAQ. The CDR3 here is CASSSDRVAGNTIYF. The CDR3 DNA reads TGTGCCAGCAGCTCAGACAGGGTTGCTGGAAACACCATATATTTT.

This clonotype was counted at least ten times. J is TRBJ1-6 and V is TRBV18; D gene uncertain. Germline V lookup: CDR1 KGHSH, CDR2 LQKENI. The CDR3 consists of 14 residues. Between the trimmed V and J ends, which lost 6 bases and 7 bases, there was a span of 13 bases. The CDR3 loop is CASSQGPRNSPLHF. The CDR3, as DNA: TGTGCCAGCTCCCAAGGACCTAGAAATTCACCCCTCCACTTT.

This clonotype has ten or more counts. The chain joins TRBV18 to TRBJ1-2; possibly TRBD1 for D (5 bases). Per the germline V gene, CDR1 is KGHSH and CDR2 is LQKENI. The CDR3 length is 14 residues. The V end was cut by 6 bases, the J end by 2 bases, with 13 bases between. CDR3 protein: CASSPQTENYGYTF. The CDR3 bases are TGTGCCAGCTCTCCCCAGACAGAGAACTATGGCTACACCTTC.

Many counts were recorded for this clonotype. The chain combines TRBV25-1 with TRBJ1-2, with 7 bases that match TRBD1. The V segment lost 0 bases and the J segment 8 bases; nucleotides outside the gene matches: 6. Germline CDR1 MGHDK, CDR2 SYGVNS. The CDR3 loop spans 14 amino acids. CDR3 protein: CASSEYLGGRGYTF. The CDR3 DNA sequence: TGTGCCAGCAGTGAATATTTAGGGGGCCGGGGCTACACCTTC.